This T cell receptor beta chain was identified during a study of regulatory T cells in long-lasting Graves disease. Both iRepertoire HTBI primers and Arm-PCR of CDR3 regions were used to build the TCR beta libraries. MiXCR was run by TCRdb on the multiplex PCR reads, yielding one entry per CDR3 protein. The data show a few hundred thousand distinct CDR3 sequences, around 15% seen once. Of note for this clonotype: Antigen unknown.

The CDR3 spans 15 residues. The trim removed 6 bases at V and 5 bases at J, leaving 10 bases unmatched. Findings and caveats of the study: Persistent Graves' patients showed less TCR diversity than newly diagnosed ones.

As to time point: newly diagnosed GD, antithyroid drugs for less than 3 months. The TCR library used RNA extracted from PBMCs. These same data were also listed under a study on T cells in Graves' hyperthyroidism and ophthalmopathy. From that second work: Hyperthyroidism was newly diagnosed in patients aged 18 to 65 (duration under 2 months).

The chain is built from TRBV12-3 or TRBV12-4 and TRBJ1-2, with TRBD1 matching over 9 bases. The sequencing here drew on peripheral blood mononuclear cells (PBMCs), taken at new diagnosis, from a patient treated with antithyroid drugs. The source of this sequence is a woman under 30 with Graves disease. CDR3 region: CASSPNTGTGYGYTF. The CDR3 DNA reads as TGTGCCAGCAGCCCGAACACCGGGACAGGGTATGGCTACACCTTC.